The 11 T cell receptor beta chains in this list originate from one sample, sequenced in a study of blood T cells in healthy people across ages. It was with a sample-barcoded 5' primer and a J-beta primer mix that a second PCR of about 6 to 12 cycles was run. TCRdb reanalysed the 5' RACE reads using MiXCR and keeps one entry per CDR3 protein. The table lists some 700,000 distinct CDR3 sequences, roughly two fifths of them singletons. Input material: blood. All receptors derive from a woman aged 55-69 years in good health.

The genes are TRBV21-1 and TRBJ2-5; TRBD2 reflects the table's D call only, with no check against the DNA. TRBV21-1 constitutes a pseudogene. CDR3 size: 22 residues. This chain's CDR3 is CASSKEKGYQGGNRNPKQTQYF. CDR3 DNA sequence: TGTGCCAGCAGCAAAGAAAAAGGTTACCAGGGAGGTAACAGGAACCCGAAACAGACCCAGTACTTC.

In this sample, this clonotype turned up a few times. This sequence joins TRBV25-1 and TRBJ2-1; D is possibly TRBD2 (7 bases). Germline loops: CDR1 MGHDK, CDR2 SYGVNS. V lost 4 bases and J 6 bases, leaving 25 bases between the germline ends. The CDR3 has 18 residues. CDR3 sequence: CASSARLGGASKGNEQFF. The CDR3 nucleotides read TGTGCCAGCAGTGCTCGCTTGGGGGGGGCAAGCAAGGGCAATGAGCAGTTCTTC.

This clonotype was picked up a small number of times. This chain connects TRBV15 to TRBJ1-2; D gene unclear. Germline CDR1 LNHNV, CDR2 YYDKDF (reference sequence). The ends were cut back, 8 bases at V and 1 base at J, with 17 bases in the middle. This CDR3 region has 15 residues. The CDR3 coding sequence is TGTGCCACCGAGGGTTCAGTGAGAGATAACTATGGCTACACCTTC. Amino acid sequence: CATEGSVRDNYGYTF.

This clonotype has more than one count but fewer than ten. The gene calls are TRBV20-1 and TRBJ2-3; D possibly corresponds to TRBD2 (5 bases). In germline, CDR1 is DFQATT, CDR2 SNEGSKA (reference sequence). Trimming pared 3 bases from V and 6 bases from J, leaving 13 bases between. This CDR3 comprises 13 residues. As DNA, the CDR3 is TGCAGTGCTAGCCCCGGCAGGAGGGATACGCAGTATTTT. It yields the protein CSASPGRRDTQYF.

The CDR3 nucleotides are TGTGCTAGTGGTTTGGTACTCTCGCTAGCGGGGACCACAGATACGCAGTATTTT. Translation: CASGLVLSLAGTTDTQYF. The chain has TRBV12-5 and TRBJ2-3; TRBD2 agrees at 9 bases. Germline V gene sequence: CDR1 LGHNT, CDR2 FRNRAP. The J segment lost 2 bases and the V segment lost 0 bases, leaving 9 bases of the junction unmatched. The CDR3 totals 18 residues.

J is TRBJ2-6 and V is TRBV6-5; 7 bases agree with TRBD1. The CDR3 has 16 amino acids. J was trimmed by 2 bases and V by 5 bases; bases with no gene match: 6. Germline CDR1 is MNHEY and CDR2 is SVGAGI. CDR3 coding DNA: TGTGCCAGCAGTCCGGAGACAGGGACTGGGGCCAACGTCCTGACTTTC. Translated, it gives CASSPETGTGANVLTF.

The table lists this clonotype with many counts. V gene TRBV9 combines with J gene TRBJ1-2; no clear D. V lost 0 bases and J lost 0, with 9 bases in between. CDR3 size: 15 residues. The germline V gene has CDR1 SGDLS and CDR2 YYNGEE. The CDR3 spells CASSVVANSNYGYTF. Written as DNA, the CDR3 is TGTGCCAGCAGCGTAGTTGCGAACTCTAACTATGGCTACACCTTC.

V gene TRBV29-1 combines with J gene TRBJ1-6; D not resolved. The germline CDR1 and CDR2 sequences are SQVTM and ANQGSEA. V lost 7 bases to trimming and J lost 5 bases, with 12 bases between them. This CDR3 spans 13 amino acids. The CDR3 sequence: CSATWGDNSPLHF. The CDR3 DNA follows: TGCAGCGCCACATGGGGTGATAATTCACCCCTCCACTTT.

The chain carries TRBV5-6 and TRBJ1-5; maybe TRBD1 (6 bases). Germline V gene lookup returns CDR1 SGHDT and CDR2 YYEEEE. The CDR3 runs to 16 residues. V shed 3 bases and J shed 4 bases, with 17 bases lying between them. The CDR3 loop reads CASSSRLGGRNQPQHF. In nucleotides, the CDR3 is TGTGCCAGCAGCTCCCGTTTAGGGGGACGAAATCAGCCCCAGCATTTT.

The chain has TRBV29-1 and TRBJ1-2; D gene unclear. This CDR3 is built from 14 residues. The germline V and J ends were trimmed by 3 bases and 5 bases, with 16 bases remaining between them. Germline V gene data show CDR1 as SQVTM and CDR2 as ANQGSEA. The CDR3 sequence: CSVDPNFRAYGYTF. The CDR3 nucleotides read TGCAGCGTTGACCCGAACTTCCGGGCTTATGGCTACACCTTC.

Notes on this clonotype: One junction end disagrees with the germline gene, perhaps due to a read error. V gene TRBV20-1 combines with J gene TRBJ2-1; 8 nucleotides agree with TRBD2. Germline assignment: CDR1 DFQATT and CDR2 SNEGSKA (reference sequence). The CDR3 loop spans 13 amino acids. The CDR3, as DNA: TGCGGTGCTAGTGATCAAGCGGGAGTGGCGCAGTTCTTC. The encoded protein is CGASDQAGVAQFF.